The 8 T cell receptor beta chains below all came from one sample that was sequenced in a study of T cell responses to AZD1222 COVID-19 vaccine. Measured with immunoSEQ multiplex PCR; TCRdb has only the in-frame clones, and not every one. Here the sample spans more than 110,000 clones, around 90% being singletons. The material sequenced was peripheral blood, taken 28 days after the second AZD1222 dose. These receptors came from an adult who received the AZD1222 COVID-19 vaccine.

This chain uses TRBV28 with TRBJ2-5; TRBD1 matches 10 bases. This CDR3 is 15 amino acids long. CDR1 MDHEN and CDR2 SYDVKM come from the germline V gene. The V segment lost 4 bases and the J segment 5 bases; nucleotides outside the gene matches: 7. CDR3 amino acids: CASSSGQGMVETQYF. The CDR3 region has the DNA TGTGCCAGCAGTTCGGGACAGGGGATGGTGGAGACCCAGTACTTC.

This chain connects TRBV5-1 to TRBJ1-1; a weak D match, TRBD1 (5 bases). The CDR3 loop spans 17 amino acids. Germline loops: CDR1 SGHRS, CDR2 YFSETQ. V was clipped by 0 bases and J by 6 bases, with 21 bases between them. In DNA, the CDR3 is TGCGCCAGCAGCTTGGGCTTCGGTCCGGGGGGAATGGCTGAAGCTTTCTTT. Encoded protein: CASSLGFGPGGMAEAFF.

This chain joins TRBV4-3 and TRBJ1-2; 10 nucleotides line up with TRBD1. The CDR3 loop spans 14 amino acids. The V gene end was trimmed by 1 base and the J gene end by 6 bases; junction bases not matched to a gene: 2. Germline CDR1 reads LGHNA; CDR2 reads YSLEER. The CDR3 sequence: CASSQATGGDGYTF. Written as DNA, the CDR3 is TGCGCCAGCAGCCAAGCGACAGGGGGCGATGGCTACACCTTC.

V is TRBV28 and J is TRBJ1-6, with a tentative D call TRBD1 (6 bases). The V and J ends lost 8 bases and 4 bases respectively, with 15 bases between them. The CDR3 is 15 amino acids. Germline assignment: CDR1 MDHEN and CDR2 SYDVKM. In DNA form, the CDR3 reads TGTGCCAGCCGCAAAACCGGACAGTATAATTCACCCCTCCACTTT. This gives the protein CASRKTGQYNSPLHF.

This chain connects TRBV4-3 to TRBJ1-5, with unresolved D. V was clipped by 0 bases and J by 7 bases, with 7 bases between them. Germline V gene lookup returns CDR1 LGHNA and CDR2 YSLEER. This CDR3 spans 13 amino acids. This chain's CDR3 is CASSQELRQPQHF. Written as DNA, the CDR3 is TGCGCCAGCAGCCAAGAGCTAAGGCAGCCCCAGCATTTT.

This clone was detected once. The chain is built from TRBV12-3 or TRBV12-4 and TRBJ1-2; 7 bases map to TRBD1. J lost 5 bases, V lost 5 bases, and 2 bases had no gene match. The CDR3 is made up of 12 amino acids. This chain's CDR3 is CASSPTGYGYTF. As DNA, the CDR3 is TGTGCCAGCAGTCCGACAGGGTATGGCTACACCTTC.

The J gene is TRBJ1-2, the V gene TRBV5-5, with a weak D call TRBD1 (6 bases). V dropped 4 bases and J dropped 0 bases, with 22 bases sitting between them. The germline V gene has CDR1 SGHKS and CDR2 YYEKEE (reference sequence). The CDR3 extends over 18 amino acids. CDR3 coding DNA: TGTGCCAGCAGCCCGGTCCCGGGGACACGATTTACTAACTATGGCTACACCTTC. Translation: CASSPVPGTRFTNYGYTF.

V and J are TRBV4-3 and TRBJ2-3; no clear D gene. Trimming stripped 6 bases from V and 2 bases from J, with 15 bases between. The CDR3 sequence is 15 residues long. The germline CDR1 and CDR2 sequences are LGHNA and YSLEER. The CDR3 DNA reads TGCGCCAGCAGTACGGGTGGGGAACCCACAGATACGCAGTATTTT. Translation: CASSTGGEPTDTQYF.